This T cell receptor (beta chain) is from a study of graft-versus-host responses after intestinal transplantation. Some clones are missing from TCRdb's copy, which holds only in-frame ones; the method was immunoSEQ multiplex PCR. The repertoire consists of some 22,000 clones, with around 38% occurring once and the leading ten covering roughly 1.7%. The authors combined 200,000 CFSE-labeled responder cells with 200,000 irradiated, violet-dye-labeled stimulator cells in plates. Only a few counts were recorded for this clone. Relative to the germline gene, one junction end is altered; a read error may explain this. Germline CDR1 is SGHRS and CDR2 is YFSETQ. This CDR3 has 15 amino acids.

The rearrangement joins TRBV5-1 to TRBJ2-5; 11 bases line up with TRBD1. This clonotype was obtained from a human patient who received an intestinal transplant. Specimen: alloreactive CD8+ T cells from a mixed lymphocyte reaction culture, collected before intestinal transplant. The subset was: CFSE-low proliferating T cells sorted from roughly six-day pre-transplant mixed lymphocyte reaction (GvH or HvG direction). CDR3 sequence reads: CASRLDRGLQETQYF. For the CDR3, the DNA is TGCGCCAGCAGATTGGACAGGGGGCTTCAGGAGACCCAGTACTTC. The variable domain in full, completed from reference TRBV5-1 and TRBJ2-5, reads KAGVTQTPRYLIKTRGQQVTLSCSPISGHRSVSWYQQTPGQGLQFLFEYFSETQRNKGNFPGRFSGRQFSNSRSEMNVSTLELGDSALYLCASRLDRGLQETQYFGPGTRLLVL.